The clone carrying this T cell receptor (beta chain) was counted at least ten times. Cyclophosphamide on days +3 and +4 followed busulfan-fludarabine conditioning and a marrow graft. These data originate in a study of T cells after posttransplantation cyclophosphamide. Here immunoSEQ multiplex PCR was the method, and the copy in TCRdb shows in-frame clones only, minus some. Altogether 7,000 to 9,500 clones were found in the sample, and no singletons occur. CDR1 and CDR2 from the germline V gene are SGHRS and YFSETQ. The CDR3 has 13 residues. With 2 bases clipped from V and 8 bases from J, the junction kept 6 bases outside the gene matches.

The chain uses TRBV5-1 and TRBJ1-2; 7 bases line up with TRBD1. This sequence was found in a male patient between 45 and 59 years old who received an allogeneic stem cell transplant from a related donor and was CMV-positive. These T cells may partly come from the graft donor. The starting material was PBMCs, obtained approximately 380 days after allogeneic stem cell transplant with posttransplant cyclophosphamide. The CDR3 loop reads CASSLGTARGYTF. In nucleotides, the CDR3 is TGCGCCAGCAGCTTAGGGACAGCTAGAGGCTACACCTTC.